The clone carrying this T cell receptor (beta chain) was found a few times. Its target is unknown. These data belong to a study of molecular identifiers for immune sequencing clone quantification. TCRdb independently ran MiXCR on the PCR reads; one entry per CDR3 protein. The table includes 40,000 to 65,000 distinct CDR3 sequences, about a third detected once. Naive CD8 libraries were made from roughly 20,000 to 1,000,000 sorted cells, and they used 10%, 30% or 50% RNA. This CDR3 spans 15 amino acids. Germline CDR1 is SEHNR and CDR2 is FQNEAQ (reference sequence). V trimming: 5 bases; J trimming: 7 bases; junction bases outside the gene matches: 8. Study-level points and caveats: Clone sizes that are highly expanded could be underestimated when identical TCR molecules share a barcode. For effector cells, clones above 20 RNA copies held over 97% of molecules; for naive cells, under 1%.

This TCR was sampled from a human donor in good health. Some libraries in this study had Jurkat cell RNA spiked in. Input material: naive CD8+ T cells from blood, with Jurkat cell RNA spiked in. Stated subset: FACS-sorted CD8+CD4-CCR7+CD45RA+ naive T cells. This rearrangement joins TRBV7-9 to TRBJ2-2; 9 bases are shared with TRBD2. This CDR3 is CASSPSGRLDGELFF. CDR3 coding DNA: TGTGCCAGCAGCCCGAGCGGGAGGCTTGACGGGGAGCTGTTTTTT.